This T cell receptor beta chain was identified during a study of T cells in localized non-small cell lung cancer. Study outcomes and limitations: Uninvolved nearby lung showed the greatest T cell clonality, exceeding that found in tumor.

The CDR3 consists of 14 residues. The V segment lost 4 bases and the J segment 5 bases; nucleotides outside the gene matches: 3. Germline assignment: CDR1 SGHTS and CDR2 YDEGEE. The sample holds a few counts of this clone. As yet, its antigen is unknown. Method: immunoSEQ multiplex PCR; TCRdb's copy keeps in-frame clones and lacks some. Altogether around 70,000 clones are present, about 88% being singletons, with the ten largest covering 1% to 1.5%. This receptor was identified in a female donor older than 55 with stage I lung adenocarcinoma. This chain uses TRBV5-8 with TRBJ2-7, with 13 nucleotides matching TRBD2. The specimen comprised peripheral blood, sampled before any cancer treatment. CDR3 loop: CASSTSGGAHEQYF. CDR3 nucleotide sequence: TGTGCCAGCAGCACTAGCGGGGGGGCCCACGAGCAGTACTTC.